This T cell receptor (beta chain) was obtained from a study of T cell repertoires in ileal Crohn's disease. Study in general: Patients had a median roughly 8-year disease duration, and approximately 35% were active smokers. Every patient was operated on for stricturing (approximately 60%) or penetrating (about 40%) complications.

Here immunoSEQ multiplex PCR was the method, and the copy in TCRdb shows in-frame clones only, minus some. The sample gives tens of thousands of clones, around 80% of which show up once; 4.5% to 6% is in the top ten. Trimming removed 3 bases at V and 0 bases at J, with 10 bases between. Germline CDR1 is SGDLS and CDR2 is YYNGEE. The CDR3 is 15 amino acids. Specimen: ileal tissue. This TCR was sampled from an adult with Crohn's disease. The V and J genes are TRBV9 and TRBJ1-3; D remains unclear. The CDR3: CASSDRGISGNTIYF. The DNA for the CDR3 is TGTGCCAGCAGCGACAGAGGGATCTCTGGAAACACCATATATTTT. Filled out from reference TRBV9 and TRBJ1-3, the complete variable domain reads DSGVTQTPKHLITATGQRVTLRCSPRSGDLSVYWYQQSLDQGLQFLIQYYNGEERAKGNILERFSAQQFPDLHSELNLSSLELGDSALYFCASSDRGISGNTIYFGEGSWLTVV.